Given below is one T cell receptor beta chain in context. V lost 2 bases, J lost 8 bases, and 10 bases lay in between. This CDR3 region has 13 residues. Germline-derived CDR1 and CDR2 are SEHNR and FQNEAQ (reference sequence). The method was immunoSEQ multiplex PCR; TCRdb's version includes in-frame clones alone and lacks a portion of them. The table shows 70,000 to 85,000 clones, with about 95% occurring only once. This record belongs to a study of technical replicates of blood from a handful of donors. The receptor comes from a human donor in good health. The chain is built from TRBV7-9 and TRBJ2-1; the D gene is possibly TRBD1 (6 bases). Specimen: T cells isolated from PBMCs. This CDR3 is CASSLMGADEQFF. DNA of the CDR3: TGTGCCAGCAGCTTAATGGGGGCAGATGAGCAGTTCTTC. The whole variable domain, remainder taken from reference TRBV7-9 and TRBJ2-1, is DTGVSQNPRHKITKRGQNVTFRCDPISEHNRLYWYRQTLGQGPEFLTYFQNEAQLEKSRLLSDRFSAERPKGSFSTLEIQRTEQGDSAMYLCASSLMGADEQFFGPGTRLTVL.